A single sample gave rise to the 9 T cell receptor delta chains below, sequenced in a study of γδ T cells in repeated Plasmodium falciparum infection. TCRdb re-called the multiplex PCR reads with CATT. The sample records tens of thousands of delta-chain clones, over 0.9% being singletons. Gammadelta T cells were flow-sorted from PBMC into Vgamma9/Vdelta2+ and Vdelta2-negative populations for bulk analysis. Sequenced: gamma-delta T cells from blood. The receptors were gathered from a pool of human donors (malaria-infected and uninfected, not separated).

This clone was found a few times. The protein TCRdb lists belongs to a much larger clone and differs from this DNA's translation at residue 4, which points to a read error; the protein shown is made from the DNA. The chain uses TRDV2 and TRDJ3; a weak D match, TRDD3 (6 bases). There are 18 residues in the CDR3. V dropped 8 bases and J dropped 0 bases, with 19 bases sitting between them. Germline CDR1 is GEAIGNYY and CDR2 is EKD. For the CDR3, the DNA is TGTGCCTATTCTCTCCTGGGGTCCAGCTCCTGGGACACCCGACAGATGTTTTTC. Amino acids: CAYSLLGSSSWDTRQMFF.

Many counts were recorded for this clone. The CDR3: CALGEARPQVHWGISTKLIF. In nucleotides, the CDR3 is TGTGCTCTTGGGGAAGCAAGGCCACAGGTACACTGGGGGATAAGTACCAAACTCATCTTT. The genes are TRDV1 and TRDJ1, with 11 bases lining up with TRDD3. The CDR3 has 20 residues. Germline values: CDR1 TSWWSYY, CDR2 QGS. With 2 bases clipped from V and 8 bases from J, the junction kept 22 bases outside the gene matches.

In regard to this clone: The protein held in TCRdb is that of a much larger clone and does not match this DNA's translation at residue 11, likely because of a read error; the protein shown is translated from the DNA. The rearrangement uses TRDV2 and TRDJ1; TRDD3 aligns across 7 bases. TCRdb carries no J gene annotation; the J gene was assigned here by matching the DNA with germline. Germline CDR1 is GEAIGNYY and CDR2 is EKD. The CDR3 runs to 22 residues. V dropped 0 bases and J dropped 0; count of bases not matched to a gene: 24. The CDR3: CACDTGSLYRPGDLEYTDKLIF. CDR3 sequence (DNA): TGTGCCTGTGACACCGGGAGTTTGTATCGACCGGGGGATTTGGAATACACCGATAAACTCATCTTT.

This clone was seen a handful of times. TCRdb has a much larger clone's protein, which differs at residue 14 from the translation of this DNA, likely because of a read error; what is shown is the protein translated from the DNA. The chain joins TRDV1 to TRDJ1, with D unresolved. The ends were cut back, 4 bases at V and 3 bases at J, with 27 bases in the middle. Germline CDR1 TSWWSYY, CDR2 QGS. The CDR3 is made up of 19 amino acids. The CDR3 DNA follows: TGTGCTCTTGGGGTCCCGAGTCTCCGATCAAATGAGTACGCCGATAAACTCATCTTT. This encodes CALGVPSLRSNEYADKLIF.

This clone was detected ten times or more. A read error is the likely source, as a far larger clone sits one nucleotide away. Different DNA sequences within this sample yield the same CDR3. CDR3 region: CALGELVPPRGWGIHTDKLIF. The CDR3 DNA reads as TGCGCTCTTGGGGAACTTGTACCCCCCCGGGGATGGGGGATACACACCGATAAACTCATCTTT. The rearrangement joins TRDV1 to TRDJ1, with 10 bases fitting TRDD3. The J gene, absent from TCRdb, was called here by matching the DNA to germline. Germline lookup yields CDR1 TSWWSYY and CDR2 QGS. This CDR3 is 21 amino acids long.

This clone was observed a few times. TCRdb has a much larger clone's protein, which differs at residue 7 from the translation of this DNA, likely because of a read error; what is shown is the protein translated from the DNA. This chain uses TRDV1 with TRDJ1; TRDD3 matches 11 bases. Since TCRdb gives no J gene, matching the DNA to germline was used here to assign it. This CDR3 is 19 amino acids long. J gave up 4 bases and V 0 bases, and 13 bases lay outside the gene matches. The V gene's germline CDR1 is TSWWSYY and CDR2 QGS. CDR3 amino acids: CALGELSSWGIRDGDKLIF. The CDR3, as DNA: TGTGCTCTTGGGGAACTGAGTTCTTGGGGGATACGAGACGGCGATAAACTCATCTTT.

This clone was seen repeatedly, ten times or more. This chain uses TRDV1 with TRDJ1; TRDD3 aligns across 12 bases. Germline lookup yields CDR1 TSWWSYY and CDR2 QGS. The junction had 23 bases not matched to a gene; V was cut back by 3 bases and J by 0 bases. The CDR3 is 23 amino acids. The CDR3 here is CALGDKLRFHLYWGILYTDKLIF. The CDR3 DNA sequence: TGTGCTCTTGGGGACAAACTGCGGTTCCATCTGTACTGGGGGATACTGTACACCGATAAACTCATCTTT.

A remark on this clone: TCRdb's listed protein matches a much larger clone and diverges from this DNA's translation at residue 13, likely through a read error; the protein shown comes from the DNA. The chain links TRDV1 to TRDJ1, with 11 nucleotides matching TRDD3. Assignment of the J gene here rests on matching the DNA to germline, because TCRdb gives none. The J segment lost 0 bases and the V segment lost 5 bases, leaving 29 bases of the junction unmatched. Germline-derived CDR1 and CDR2 are TSWWSYY and QGS. CDR3 length equals 24 residues. DNA for the CDR3: TGTGCTCTTGGGCCACCCCCTCCTTCCTCCACCTCCTGCTGGGGGATACACTACACCGATAAACTCATCTTT. This gives the protein CALGPPPPSSTSCWGIHYTDKLIF.

This clone came up a few times. The protein given by TCRdb reflects a much larger clone and differs at residue 14 from this DNA's translation, likely from a read error; the protein shown is the DNA's translation. The rearrangement uses TRDV1 and TRDJ1, with 10 nucleotides matching TRDD3. The J gene comes from matching the DNA to germline here; TCRdb lacks it. V gave up 1 base and J gave up 0 bases; unmatched junction bases: 14. CDR1 is TSWWSYY and CDR2 is QGS in the germline V gene. The CDR3 contains 20 residues. CDR3: CALGEPRRFTGGFDTDKLIF. In DNA, the CDR3 is TGTGCTCTTGGGGAACCAAGGCGCTTTACTGGGGGATTCGACACCGATAAACTCATCTTT.